This TCR beta chain emerged from a study of T cell responses to AZD1222 COVID-19 vaccine. The study, taken as a whole, reports: Spike-specific TCR breadth and depth grew following two AZD1222 doses. Donors were largely white British and mainly female; clonal diversity was possibly underestimated. Nearly half of spike-specific TCRs reportedly go after variant regions that carry no mutations. The CD4 TCRs associated with vaccination extended across spike and predominated at 160-218 and 743-854.

This clone appeared a few times. Antigen specificity is unknown. Profiling relied on immunoSEQ multiplex PCR, and the TCRdb table lists in-frame clones only, not all of them. The sample contains around 190,000 clones, over 80% of which appear only once. The CDR3 has 16 residues. The germline gives CDR1 SGHVS, CDR2 FQNEAQ. With 5 bases clipped from V and 5 bases from J, the junction kept 5 bases outside the gene matches. Sequencing was performed on peripheral blood, taken on day 0 of AZD1222 vaccination. The clonotype was recovered from an adult in good health. V is TRBV7-8 and J is TRBJ2-1, with 14 positions matching TRBD2. In nucleotides, the CDR3 is TGTGCCAGCAGCCGGACTAGCGGGGGGCGAGACAATGAGCAGTTCTTC. Protein sequence: CASSRTSGGRDNEQFF.